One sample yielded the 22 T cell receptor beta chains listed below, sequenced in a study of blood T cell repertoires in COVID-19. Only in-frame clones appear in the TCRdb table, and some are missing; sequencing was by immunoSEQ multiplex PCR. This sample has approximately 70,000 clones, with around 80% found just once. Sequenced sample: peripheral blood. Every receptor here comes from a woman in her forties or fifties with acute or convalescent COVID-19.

The CDR3 here is CASSLIGASGNTIYF. CDR3 nucleotides: TGTGCCAGCAGCTTAATAGGGGCCTCTGGAAACACCATATATTTT. The chain employs TRBV5-6 and TRBJ1-3; possibly TRBD1 for D (5 bases). Trimming removed 2 bases at V and 0 bases at J, with 9 bases between. Germline V gene lookup returns CDR1 SGHDT and CDR2 YYEEEE. The CDR3 consists of 15 residues.

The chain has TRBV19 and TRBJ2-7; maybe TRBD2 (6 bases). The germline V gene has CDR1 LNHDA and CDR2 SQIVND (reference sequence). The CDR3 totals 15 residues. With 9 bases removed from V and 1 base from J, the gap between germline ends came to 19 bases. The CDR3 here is CASSPGRTISYEQYF. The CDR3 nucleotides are TGTGCCAGCTCCCCCGGGAGAACGATTTCCTACGAGCAGTACTTC.

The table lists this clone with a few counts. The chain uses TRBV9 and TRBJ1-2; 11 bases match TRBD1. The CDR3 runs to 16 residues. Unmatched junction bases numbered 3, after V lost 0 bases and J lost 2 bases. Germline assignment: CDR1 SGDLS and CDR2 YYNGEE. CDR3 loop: CASSVGTGGTNYGYTF. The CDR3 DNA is TGTGCCAGCAGCGTAGGGACAGGGGGCACAAACTATGGCTACACCTTC. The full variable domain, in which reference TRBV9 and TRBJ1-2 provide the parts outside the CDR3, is DSGVTQTPKHLITATGQRVTLRCSPRSGDLSVYWYQQSLDQGLQFLIQYYNGEERAKGNILERFSAQQFPDLHSELNLSSLELGDSALYFCASSVGTGGTNYGYTFGSGTRLTVV.

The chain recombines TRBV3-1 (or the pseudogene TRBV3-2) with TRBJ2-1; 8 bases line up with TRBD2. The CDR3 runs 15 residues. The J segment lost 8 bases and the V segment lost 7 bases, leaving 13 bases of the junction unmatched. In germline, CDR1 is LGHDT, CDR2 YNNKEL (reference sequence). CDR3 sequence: CASTLGGGFLHEQFF. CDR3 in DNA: TGTGCCAGCACCCTCGGCGGGGGGTTCCTCCATGAGCAGTTCTTC.

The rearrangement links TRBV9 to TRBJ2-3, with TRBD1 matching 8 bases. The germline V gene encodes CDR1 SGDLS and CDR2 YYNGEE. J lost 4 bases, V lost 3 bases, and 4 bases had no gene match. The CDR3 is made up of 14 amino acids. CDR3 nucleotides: TGTGCCAGCAGCGACGCACAGGGGGCAGATACGCAGTATTTT. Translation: CASSDAQGADTQYF. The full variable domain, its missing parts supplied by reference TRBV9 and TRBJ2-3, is DSGVTQTPKHLITATGQRVTLRCSPRSGDLSVYWYQQSLDQGLQFLIQYYNGEERAKGNILERFSAQQFPDLHSELNLSSLELGDSALYFCASSDAQGADTQYFGPGTRLTVL.

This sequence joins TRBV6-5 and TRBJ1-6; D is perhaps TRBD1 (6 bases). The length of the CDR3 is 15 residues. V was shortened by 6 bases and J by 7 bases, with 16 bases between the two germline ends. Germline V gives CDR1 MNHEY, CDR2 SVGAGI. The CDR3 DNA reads TGTGCCAGCAGGCTCGAAGGACAGATGAATTCACCCCTCCACTTT. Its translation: CASRLEGQMNSPLHF.

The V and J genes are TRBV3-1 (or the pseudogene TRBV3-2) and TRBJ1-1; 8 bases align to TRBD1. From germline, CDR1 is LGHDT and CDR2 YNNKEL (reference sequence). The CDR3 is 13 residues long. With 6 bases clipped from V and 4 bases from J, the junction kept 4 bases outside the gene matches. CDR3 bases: TGTGCCAGCAGAGATACAGGGGGCACTGAAGCTTTCTTT. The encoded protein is CASRDTGGTEAFF.

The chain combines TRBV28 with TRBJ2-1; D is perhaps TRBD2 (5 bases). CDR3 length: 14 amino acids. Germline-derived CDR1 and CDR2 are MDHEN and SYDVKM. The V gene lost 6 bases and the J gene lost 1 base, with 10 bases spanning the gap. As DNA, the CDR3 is TGTGCCAGCAGACACGGGGTATCCTACAATGAGCAGTTCTTC. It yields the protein CASRHGVSYNEQFF.

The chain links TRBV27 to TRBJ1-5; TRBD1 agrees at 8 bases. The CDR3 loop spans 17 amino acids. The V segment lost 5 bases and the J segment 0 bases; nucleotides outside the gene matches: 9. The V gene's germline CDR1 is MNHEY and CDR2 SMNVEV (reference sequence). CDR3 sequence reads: CASSITAGQASNQPQHF. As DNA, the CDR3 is TGTGCCAGCAGTATCACCGCGGGACAGGCTAGCAATCAGCCCCAGCATTTT.

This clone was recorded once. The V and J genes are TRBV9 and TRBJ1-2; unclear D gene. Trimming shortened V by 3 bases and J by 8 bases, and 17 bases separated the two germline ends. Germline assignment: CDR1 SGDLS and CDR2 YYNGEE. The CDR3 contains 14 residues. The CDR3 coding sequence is TGTGCCAGCAGCGCCCCAATTGGACTTGGGGGCTACACCTTC. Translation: CASSAPIGLGGYTF.

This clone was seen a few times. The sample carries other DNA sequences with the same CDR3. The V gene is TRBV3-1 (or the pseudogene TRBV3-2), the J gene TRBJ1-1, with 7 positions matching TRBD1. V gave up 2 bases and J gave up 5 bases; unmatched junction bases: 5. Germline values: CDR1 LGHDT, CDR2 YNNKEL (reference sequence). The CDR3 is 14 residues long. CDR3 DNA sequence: TGTGCCAGCAGCCAATTAGGGGGCGAGACTGAAGCTTTCTTT. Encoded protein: CASSQLGGETEAFF.

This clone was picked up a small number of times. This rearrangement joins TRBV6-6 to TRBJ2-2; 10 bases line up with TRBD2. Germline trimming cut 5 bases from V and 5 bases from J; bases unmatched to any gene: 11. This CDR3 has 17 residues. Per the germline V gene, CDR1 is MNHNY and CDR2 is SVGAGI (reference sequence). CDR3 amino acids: CASSLLTSGVSTGELFF. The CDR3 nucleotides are TGTGCCAGCAGTCTCCTCACTAGCGGGGTTTCTACCGGGGAGCTGTTTTTT.

The CDR3 spells CASSTSDTQYF. In DNA form, the CDR3 reads TGTGCCAGCAGCACTTCAGATACGCAGTATTTT. The chain has TRBV13 and TRBJ2-3, with no clear D. The CDR3 length is 11 residues. Germline-derived CDR1 and CDR2 are PRHDT and FYEKMQ (reference sequence). V lost 5 bases, J lost 4 bases, and 4 bases lay in between. Filled out from reference TRBV13 and TRBJ2-3, the complete variable domain reads AAGVIQSPRHLIKEKRETATLKCYPIPRHDTVYWYQQGPGQDPQFLISFYEKMQSDKGSIPDRFSAQQFSDYHSELNMSSLELGDSALYFCASSTSDTQYFGPGTRLTVL.

CDR3 sequence (DNA): TGTGCCAGCAGCTCGGGGGGAAACTATGGCTACACCTTC. Translating it yields CASSSGGNYGYTF. The chain uses TRBV7-2 and TRBJ1-2, with D maybe TRBD1 (5 bases). The CDR3 extends over 13 amino acids. V shed 4 bases and J shed 2 bases, with 8 bases lying between them. Germline CDR1 and CDR2: SGHTA and FQGNSA.

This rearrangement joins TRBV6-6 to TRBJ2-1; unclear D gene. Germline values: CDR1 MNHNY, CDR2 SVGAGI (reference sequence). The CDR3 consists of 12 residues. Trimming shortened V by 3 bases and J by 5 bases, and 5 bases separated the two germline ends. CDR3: CASSYSDNEQFF. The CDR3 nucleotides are TGTGCCAGCAGTTATTCGGACAATGAGCAGTTCTTC.

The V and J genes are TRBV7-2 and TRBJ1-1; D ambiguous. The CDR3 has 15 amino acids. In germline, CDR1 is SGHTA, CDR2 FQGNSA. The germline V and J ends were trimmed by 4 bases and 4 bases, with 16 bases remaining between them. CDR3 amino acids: CASSSAGWWTTEAFF. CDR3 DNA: TGTGCCAGCAGCTCCGCGGGGTGGTGGACCACTGAAGCTTTCTTT.

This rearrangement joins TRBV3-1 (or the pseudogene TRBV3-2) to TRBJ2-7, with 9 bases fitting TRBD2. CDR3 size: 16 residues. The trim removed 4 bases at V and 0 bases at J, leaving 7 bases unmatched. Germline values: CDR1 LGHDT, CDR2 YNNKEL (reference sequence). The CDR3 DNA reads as TGTGCCAGCAGCCGCGGGTCTAGCGGGATCTCCTACGAGCAGTACTTC. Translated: CASSRGSSGISYEQYF.

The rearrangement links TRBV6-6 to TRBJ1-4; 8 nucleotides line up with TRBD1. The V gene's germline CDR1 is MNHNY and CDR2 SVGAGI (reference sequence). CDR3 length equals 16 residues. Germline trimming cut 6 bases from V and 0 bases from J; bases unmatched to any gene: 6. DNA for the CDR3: TGTGCCAGCAGCCTTGGACAGGGCGCAACTAATGAAAAACTGTTTTTT. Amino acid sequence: CASSLGQGATNEKLFF.

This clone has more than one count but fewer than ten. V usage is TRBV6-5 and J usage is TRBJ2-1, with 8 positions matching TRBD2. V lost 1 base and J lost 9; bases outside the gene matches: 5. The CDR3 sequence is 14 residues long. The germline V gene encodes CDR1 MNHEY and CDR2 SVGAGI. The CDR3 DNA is TGTGCCAGCAGTTACTACAGGACTAGCCCTGAGCAGTTCTTC. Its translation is CASSYYRTSPEQFF.

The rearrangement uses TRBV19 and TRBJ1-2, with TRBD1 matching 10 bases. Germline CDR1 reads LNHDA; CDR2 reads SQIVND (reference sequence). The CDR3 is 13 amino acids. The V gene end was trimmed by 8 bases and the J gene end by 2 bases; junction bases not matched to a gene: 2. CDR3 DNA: TGTGCCAGTGGGACAGGGGCGAACTATGGCTACACCTTC. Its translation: CASGTGANYGYTF.

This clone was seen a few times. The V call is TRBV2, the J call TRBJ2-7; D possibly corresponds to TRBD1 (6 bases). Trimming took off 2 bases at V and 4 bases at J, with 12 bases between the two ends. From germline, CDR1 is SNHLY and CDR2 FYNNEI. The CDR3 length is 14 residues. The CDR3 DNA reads TGTGCCAGCAGTGAAAATAGGGACACATACGAGCAGTACTTC. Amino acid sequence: CASSENRDTYEQYF.

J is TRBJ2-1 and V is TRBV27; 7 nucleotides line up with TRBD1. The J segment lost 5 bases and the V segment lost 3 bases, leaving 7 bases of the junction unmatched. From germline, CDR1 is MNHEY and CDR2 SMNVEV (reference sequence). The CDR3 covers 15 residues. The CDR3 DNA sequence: TGTGCCAGCAGTTTGGGACAGTCCCACCACAATGAGCAGTTCTTC. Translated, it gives CASSLGQSHHNEQFF.